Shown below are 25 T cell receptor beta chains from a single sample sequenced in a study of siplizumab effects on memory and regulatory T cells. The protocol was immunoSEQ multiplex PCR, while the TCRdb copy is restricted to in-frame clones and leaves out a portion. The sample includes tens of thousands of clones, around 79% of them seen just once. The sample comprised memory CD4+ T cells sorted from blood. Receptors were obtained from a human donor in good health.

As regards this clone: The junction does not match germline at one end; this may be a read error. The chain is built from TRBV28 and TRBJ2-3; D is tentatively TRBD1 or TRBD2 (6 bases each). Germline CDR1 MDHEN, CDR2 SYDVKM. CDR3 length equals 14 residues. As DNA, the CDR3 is TGTGCCAGCACCTCCTCGGGGGCCACATATACGCAGTATTTT. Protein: CASTSSGATYTQYF.

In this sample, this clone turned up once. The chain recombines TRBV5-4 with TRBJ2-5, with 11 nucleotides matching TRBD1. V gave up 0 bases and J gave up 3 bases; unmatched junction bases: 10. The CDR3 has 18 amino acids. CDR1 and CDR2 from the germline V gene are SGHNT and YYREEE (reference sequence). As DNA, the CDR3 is TGTGCCAGCAGCTTGGATGGACAGGGGGCGCTTTTAGAAGAGACCCAGTACTTC. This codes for CASSLDGQGALLEETQYF.

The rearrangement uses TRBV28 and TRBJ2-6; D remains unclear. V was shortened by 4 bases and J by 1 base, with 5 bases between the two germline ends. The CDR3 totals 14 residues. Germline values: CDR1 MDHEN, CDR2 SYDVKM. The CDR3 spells CASSSHSGANVLTF. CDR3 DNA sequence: TGTGCCAGCAGTTCACATTCTGGGGCCAACGTCCTGACTTTC.

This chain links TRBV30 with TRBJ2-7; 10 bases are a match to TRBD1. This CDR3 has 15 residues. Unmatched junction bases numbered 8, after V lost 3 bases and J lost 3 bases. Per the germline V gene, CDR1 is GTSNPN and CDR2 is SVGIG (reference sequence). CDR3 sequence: CAWRSPGQGYYEQYF. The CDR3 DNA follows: TGTGCCTGGAGATCCCCGGGACAGGGGTACTACGAGCAGTACTTC.

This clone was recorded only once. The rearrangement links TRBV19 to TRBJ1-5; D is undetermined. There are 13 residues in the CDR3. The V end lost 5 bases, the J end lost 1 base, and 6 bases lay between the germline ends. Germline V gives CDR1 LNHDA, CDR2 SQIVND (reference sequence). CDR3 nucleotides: TGTGCCAGTAGTGAAGAAAGCAATCAGCCCCAGCATTTT. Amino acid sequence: CASSEESNQPQHF.

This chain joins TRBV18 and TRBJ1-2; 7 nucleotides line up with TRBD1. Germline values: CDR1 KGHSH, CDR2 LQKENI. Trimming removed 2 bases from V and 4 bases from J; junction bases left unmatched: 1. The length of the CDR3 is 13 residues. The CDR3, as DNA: TGTGCCAGCTCACCATCAGGGGGCTATGGCTACACCTTC. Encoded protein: CASSPSGGYGYTF.

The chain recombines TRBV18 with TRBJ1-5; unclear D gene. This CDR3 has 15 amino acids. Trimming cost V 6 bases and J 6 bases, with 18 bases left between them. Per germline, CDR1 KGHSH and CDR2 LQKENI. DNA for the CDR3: TGTGCCAGCTCCGCAAGCGGAACGGGCGCTCAGCCCCAGCATTTT. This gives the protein CASSASGTGAQPQHF.

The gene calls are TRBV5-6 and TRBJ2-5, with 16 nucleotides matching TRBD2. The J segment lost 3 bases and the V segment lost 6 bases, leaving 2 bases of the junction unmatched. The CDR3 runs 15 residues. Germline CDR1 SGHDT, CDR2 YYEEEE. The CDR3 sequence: CASTGTSGGEETQYF. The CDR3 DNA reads TGTGCCAGCACCGGGACTAGCGGGGGGGAAGAGACCCAGTACTTC.

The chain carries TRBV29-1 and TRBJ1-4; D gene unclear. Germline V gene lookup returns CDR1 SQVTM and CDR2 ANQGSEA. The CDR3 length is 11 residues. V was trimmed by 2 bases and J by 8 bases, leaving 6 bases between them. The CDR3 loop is CSVERTEKLFF. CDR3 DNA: TGCAGCGTTGAAAGGACCGAAAAACTGTTTTTT.

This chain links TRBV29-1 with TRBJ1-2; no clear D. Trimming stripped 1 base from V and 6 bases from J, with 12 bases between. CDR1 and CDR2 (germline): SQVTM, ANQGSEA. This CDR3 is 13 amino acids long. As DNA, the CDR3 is TGCAGCGTTGAAGGACTCCTGGGAGATGGCTACACCTTC. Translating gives CSVEGLLGDGYTF. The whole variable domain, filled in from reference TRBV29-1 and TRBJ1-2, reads SAVISQKPSRDICQRGTSLTIQCQVDSQVTMMFWYRQQPGQSLTLIATANQGSEATYESGFVIDKFPISRPNLTFSTLTVSNMSPEDSSIYLCSVEGLLGDGYTFGSGTRLTVV.

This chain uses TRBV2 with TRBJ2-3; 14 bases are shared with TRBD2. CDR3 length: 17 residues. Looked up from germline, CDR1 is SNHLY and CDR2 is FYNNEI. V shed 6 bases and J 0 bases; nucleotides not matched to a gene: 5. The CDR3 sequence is CASSRTSGGTSTDTQYF. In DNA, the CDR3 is TGTGCCAGCAGCCGGACTAGCGGGGGGACTAGCACAGATACGCAGTATTTT.

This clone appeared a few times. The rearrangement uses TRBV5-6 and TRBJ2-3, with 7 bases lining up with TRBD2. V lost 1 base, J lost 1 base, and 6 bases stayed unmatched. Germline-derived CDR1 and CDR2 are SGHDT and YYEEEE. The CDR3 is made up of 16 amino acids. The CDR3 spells CASSLQMGGGTDTQYF. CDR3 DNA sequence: TGTGCCAGCAGCTTGCAGATGGGGGGGGGCACAGATACGCAGTATTTT.

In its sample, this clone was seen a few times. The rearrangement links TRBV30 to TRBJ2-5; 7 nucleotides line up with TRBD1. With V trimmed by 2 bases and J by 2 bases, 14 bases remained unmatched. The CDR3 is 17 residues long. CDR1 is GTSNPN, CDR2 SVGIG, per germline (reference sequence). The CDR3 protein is CAWSRQGVVQWQETQYF. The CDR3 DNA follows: TGTGCCTGGAGTAGGCAGGGGGTTGTTCAGTGGCAAGAGACCCAGTACTTC.

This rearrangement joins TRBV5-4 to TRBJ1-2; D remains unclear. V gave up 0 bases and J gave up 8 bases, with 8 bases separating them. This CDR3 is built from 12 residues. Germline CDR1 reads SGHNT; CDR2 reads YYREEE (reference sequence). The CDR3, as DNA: TGTGCCAGCAGCTTGGAAGGGTTCGGCTACACCTTC. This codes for CASSLEGFGYTF. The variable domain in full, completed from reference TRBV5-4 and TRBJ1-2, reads ETGVTQSPTHLIKTRGQQVTLRCSSQSGHNTVSWYQQALGQGPQFIFQYYREEENGRGNFPPRFSGLQFPNYSSELNVNALELDDSALYLCASSLEGFGYTFGSGTRLTVV.

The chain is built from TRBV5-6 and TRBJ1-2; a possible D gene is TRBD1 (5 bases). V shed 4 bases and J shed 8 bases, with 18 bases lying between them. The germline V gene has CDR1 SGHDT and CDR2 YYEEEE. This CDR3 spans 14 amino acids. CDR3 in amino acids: CASSPWAGWRGYTF. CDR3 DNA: TGTGCCAGCAGCCCGTGGGCAGGGTGGCGGGGCTACACCTTC.

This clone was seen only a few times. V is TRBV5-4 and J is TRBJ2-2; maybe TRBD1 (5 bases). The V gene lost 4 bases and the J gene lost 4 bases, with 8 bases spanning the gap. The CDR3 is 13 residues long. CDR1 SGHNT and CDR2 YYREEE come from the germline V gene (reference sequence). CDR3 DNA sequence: TGTGCCAGCAGCGACGACAGCACCGGGGAGCTGTTTTTT. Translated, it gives CASSDDSTGELFF. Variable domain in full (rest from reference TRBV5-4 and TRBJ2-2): ETGVTQSPTHLIKTRGQQVTLRCSSQSGHNTVSWYQQALGQGPQFIFQYYREEENGRGNFPPRFSGLQFPNYSSELNVNALELDDSALYLCASSDDSTGELFFGEGSRLTVL.

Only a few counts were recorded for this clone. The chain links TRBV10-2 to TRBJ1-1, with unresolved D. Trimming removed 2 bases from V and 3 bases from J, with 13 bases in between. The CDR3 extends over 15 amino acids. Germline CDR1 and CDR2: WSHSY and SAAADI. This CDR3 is CASSELGPFYTEAFF. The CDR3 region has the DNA TGCGCCAGCAGTGAGCTAGGGCCGTTTTACACTGAAGCTTTCTTT.

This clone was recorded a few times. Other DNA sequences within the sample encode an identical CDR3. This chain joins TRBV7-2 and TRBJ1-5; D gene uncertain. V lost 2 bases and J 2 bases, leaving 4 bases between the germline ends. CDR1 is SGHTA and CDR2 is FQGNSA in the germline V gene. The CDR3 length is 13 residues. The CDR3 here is CASSLRGNQPQHF. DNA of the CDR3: TGTGCCAGCAGCTTAAGGGGCAATCAGCCCCAGCATTTT.

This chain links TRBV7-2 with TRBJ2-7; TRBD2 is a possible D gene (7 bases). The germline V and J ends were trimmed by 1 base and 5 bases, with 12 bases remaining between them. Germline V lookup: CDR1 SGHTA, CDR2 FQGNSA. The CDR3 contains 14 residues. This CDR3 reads CASSLETGGHEQYF. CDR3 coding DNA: TGTGCCAGCAGCTTAGAAACGGGGGGCCACGAGCAGTACTTC.

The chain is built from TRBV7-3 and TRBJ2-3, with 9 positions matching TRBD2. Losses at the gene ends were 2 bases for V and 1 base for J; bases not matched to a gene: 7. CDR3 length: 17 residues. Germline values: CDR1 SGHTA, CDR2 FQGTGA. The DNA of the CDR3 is TGTGCCAGCAGCTTATTAGGCGCGGGGGGGCGCACAGATACGCAGTATTTT. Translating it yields CASSLLGAGGRTDTQYF.

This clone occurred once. CDR3 sequence (DNA): TGTGCCAGCAGCTTAAGGGCTAACACTGAAGCTTTCTTT. Translation: CASSLRANTEAFF. The chain combines TRBV5-6 with TRBJ1-1; D remains unclear. The CDR3 is 13 residues long. Trimming cost V 2 bases and J 2 bases, with 7 bases left between them. Germline V CDR1 and CDR2: SGHDT, YYEEEE.

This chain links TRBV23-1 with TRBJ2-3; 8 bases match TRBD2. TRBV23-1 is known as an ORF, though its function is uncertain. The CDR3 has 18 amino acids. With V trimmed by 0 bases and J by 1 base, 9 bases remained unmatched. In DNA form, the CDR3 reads TGCGCCAGCAGTCAATCGCCGGGTCAAGCGGGGGGCACAGATACGCAGTATTTT. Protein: CASSQSPGQAGGTDTQYF.

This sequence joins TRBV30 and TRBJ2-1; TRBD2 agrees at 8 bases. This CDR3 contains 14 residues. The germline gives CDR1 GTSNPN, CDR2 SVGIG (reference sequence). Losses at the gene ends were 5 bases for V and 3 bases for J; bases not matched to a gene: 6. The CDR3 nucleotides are TGTGCCTGGGGCCGGGGGGGCATCTACAATGAGCAGTTCTTC. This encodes CAWGRGGIYNEQFF.

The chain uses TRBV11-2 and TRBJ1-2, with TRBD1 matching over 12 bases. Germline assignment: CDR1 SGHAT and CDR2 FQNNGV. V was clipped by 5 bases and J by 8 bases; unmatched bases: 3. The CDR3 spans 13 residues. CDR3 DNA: TGTGCCAGCAGCGCCGGGACAGGGGGCGGCTACACCTTC. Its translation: CASSAGTGGGYTF.

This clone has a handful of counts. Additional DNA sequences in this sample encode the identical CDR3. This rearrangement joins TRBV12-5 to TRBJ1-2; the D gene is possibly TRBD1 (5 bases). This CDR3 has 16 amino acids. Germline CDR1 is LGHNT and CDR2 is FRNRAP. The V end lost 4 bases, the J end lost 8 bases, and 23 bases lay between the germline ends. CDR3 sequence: CASGSNRGGEVRGYTF. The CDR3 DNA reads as TGTGCTAGTGGTTCCAACCGAGGAGGGGAGGTGAGAGGCTACACCTTC.